One and the same sample provided the 30 T cell receptor beta chains below, sequenced in a study of vaccination effects on CD4 cells after COVID-19. After expansion with viral peptide pools in the ViraFEST assay, antigen-specific CD4+ T cells were sequenced. After less than 11 days in culture, the CD4+ T cells were isolated. Two-dose vaccination with either BNT162b2 or mRNA-1273 was given to the participants. Libraries were prepared by immunoSEQ multiplex PCR; TCRdb keeps only in-frame clonotypes and omits some of them. The sample consists of about 31,000 clones, approximately 60% of them appearing once. No antigen has been assigned to these receptors. The source was CD4+ T cells from PBMCs cultured with SARS-CoV-2 spike peptides, collected after COVID-19 vaccination. Source of these receptors: a human donor who received a COVID-19 vaccine.

This chain joins TRBV29-1 and TRBJ2-5, with D unresolved. This CDR3 has 11 residues. The V gene's germline CDR1 is SQVTM and CDR2 ANQGSEA. V was clipped by 7 bases and J by 2 bases, with 8 bases between them. CDR3 sequence (DNA): TGCAGCGCCGACCCTCAAGAGACCCAGTACTTC. Amino acids: CSADPQETQYF.

This chain uses TRBV5-6 with TRBJ2-6; the D is unclear. Germline V gene sequence: CDR1 SGHDT, CDR2 YYEEEE. There are 18 residues in the CDR3. V shed 4 bases and J shed 4 bases, with 21 bases lying between them. Here the CDR3 DNA reads TGTGCCAGCAGCCCCCCGCAGGCCAAATTCGAGGGGGCCAACGTCCTGACTTTC. Its translation is CASSPPQAKFEGANVLTF.

The rearrangement joins TRBV7-9 to TRBJ1-1; D is unclear. Trimming shortened V by 5 bases and J by 7 bases, and 17 bases separated the two germline ends. This CDR3 region has 14 residues. Germline V CDR1 and CDR2: SEHNR, FQNEAQ (reference sequence). As DNA, the CDR3 is TGTGCCAGCAGCCCCGCGGGAGGGTTCTTTGAAGCTTTCTTT. Its protein product is CASSPAGGFFEAFF.

The rearrangement joins TRBV7-8 to TRBJ2-3, with TRBD2 matching 11 bases. Trimming at V came to 4 bases and at J to 3 bases, leaving 6 bases not matched to a gene. CDR3 length equals 16 residues. The germline CDR1 and CDR2 sequences are SGHVS and FQNEAQ. CDR3 protein: CASSSLAGGITDTQYF. In DNA, the CDR3 is TGTGCCAGCAGCTCGTTAGCGGGGGGGATAACAGATACGCAGTATTTT.

V is TRBV3-1 (or the pseudogene TRBV3-2) and J is TRBJ2-7; D is possibly TRBD2 (7 bases). The ends were cut back, 4 bases at V and 2 bases at J, with 24 bases in the middle. CDR1 and CDR2 from the germline V gene are LGHDT and YNNKEL (reference sequence). This CDR3 is built from 18 residues. CDR3 amino acids: CASSRVVSIGGATYEQYF. Here the CDR3 DNA reads TGTGCCAGCAGCCGAGTGGTTTCCATTGGGGGGGCAACCTACGAGCAGTACTTC.

The J gene is TRBJ1-2, the V gene TRBV18; D not resolved. In germline, CDR1 is KGHSH, CDR2 LQKENI. The CDR3 consists of 13 residues. Trimming pared 3 bases from V and 9 bases from J, leaving 14 bases between. CDR3 coding DNA: TGTGCCAGCTCACCGGACCCCTTGATGAGCTACACCTTC. Its translation is CASSPDPLMSYTF.

The gene calls are TRBV6-5 and TRBJ1-4, with 7 positions matching TRBD1. This CDR3 is 15 amino acids long. Germline V lookup: CDR1 MNHEY, CDR2 SVGAGI. Trimming removed 6 bases from V and 4 bases from J; junction bases left unmatched: 8. In nucleotides, the CDR3 is TGTGCCAGCAGGCATGGGGACAGAGATAATGAAAAACTGTTTTTT. Protein: CASRHGDRDNEKLFF.

The V gene is TRBV6-2 or TRBV6-3, the J gene TRBJ1-3, with a tentative D call TRBD1 (6 bases). There are 15 residues in the CDR3. Trimming pared 4 bases from V and 2 bases from J, leaving 12 bases between. CDR1 is MNHEY and CDR2 is SVGEGT in the germline V gene. The CDR3 coding sequence is TGTGCCAGCAGTTCAAAAACAGGGACTGGAAACACCATATATTTT. Encoded protein: CASSSKTGTGNTIYF.

This clone was counted a few times. V is TRBV7-8 and J is TRBJ1-6; 9 positions agree with TRBD1. The CDR3 runs to 14 residues. V lost 5 bases and J lost 10; bases outside the gene matches: 6. The V gene's germline CDR1 is SGHVS and CDR2 FQNEAQ. CDR3 DNA: TGTGCCAGCAGCACGGGACAGGGAGGATCACCCCTCCACTTT. It is translated as CASSTGQGGSPLHF.

This clone has just a few counts. The chain recombines TRBV7-2 with TRBJ2-7, with 15 bases matching TRBD2. CDR3 size: 16 residues. Trimming took 1 base from V and 7 from J; bases not matched to a gene: 5. Germline CDR1 reads SGHTA; CDR2 reads FQGNSA. For the CDR3, the DNA is TGTGCCAGCAGCTTAGAAGGACTAGCGGGAGGGAGGGAGCAGTACTTC. Its protein is CASSLEGLAGGREQYF.

The rearrangement uses TRBV25-1 and TRBJ1-1; TRBD1 matches 12 bases. CDR3 size: 16 residues. Germline CDR1 MGHDK, CDR2 SYGVNS. After removal of 6 bases from V and 4 bases from J, the junction contained 9 bases not matched to a gene. The CDR3 sequence is CASSPRDRGHVTEAFF. CDR3 DNA sequence: TGTGCCAGCAGCCCCCGGGACAGGGGGCACGTCACTGAAGCTTTCTTT.

This clone is large (0.1 to 1%). This rearrangement joins TRBV2 to TRBJ2-3; either TRBD1 or TRBD2 may supply D (5 bases each). CDR1 is SNHLY, CDR2 FYNNEI, per germline. V lost 8 bases to trimming and J lost 6 bases, with 18 bases between them. The CDR3 runs to 14 residues. Here the CDR3 reads CASGLGGGPDTQYF. CDR3 bases: TGTGCCAGCGGGCTGGGTGGGGGTCCTGATACGCAGTATTTT.

The chain carries TRBV15 and TRBJ1-4, with TRBD1 identical over 8 bases. The germline V gene has CDR1 LNHNV and CDR2 YYDKDF (reference sequence). V was pared by 4 bases and J by 9 bases, with 10 bases of the junction left unmatched. There are 15 residues in the CDR3. The CDR3 nucleotides read TGTGCCACCAGCACGCTTCAGGGGGCGCCTCAAAAACTGTTTTTT. Its translation: CATSTLQGAPQKLFF.

The V and J genes are TRBV5-1 and TRBJ2-7; 11 bases fit TRBD2. Per the germline V gene, CDR1 is SGHRS and CDR2 is YFSETQ. The CDR3 has 16 amino acids. Trimming removed 5 bases from V and 1 base from J; junction bases left unmatched: 8. The CDR3 sequence is CASSPGTSGLSYEQYF. CDR3 DNA sequence: TGCGCCAGCAGTCCCGGGACTAGCGGATTATCCTACGAGCAGTACTTC.

V and J are TRBV3-1 (or the pseudogene TRBV3-2) and TRBJ2-7; D is undetermined. The CDR3 has 14 residues. From germline, CDR1 is LGHDT and CDR2 YNNKEL (reference sequence). V shed 3 bases and J shed 1 base, with 10 bases lying between them. In DNA form, the CDR3 reads TGTGCCAGCAGCCATCCACAAGGGTCCTACGAGCAGTACTTC. Translation: CASSHPQGSYEQYF.

This clone was detected only a few times. The V and J genes are TRBV5-1 and TRBJ1-4, with a weak D call TRBD1 (5 bases). Germline CDR1 SGHRS, CDR2 YFSETQ. V lost 0 bases to trimming and J lost 7 bases, with 13 bases between them. CDR3 length: 15 amino acids. The CDR3 protein is CASSLAVVGGEKLFF. The CDR3 DNA reads TGCGCCAGCAGCTTGGCAGTCGTCGGGGGTGAAAAACTGTTTTTT.

The chain links TRBV7-2 to TRBJ2-5; 8 positions agree with TRBD2. The CDR3 has 17 amino acids. V shed 2 bases and J 2 bases; nucleotides not matched to a gene: 10. Germline values: CDR1 SGHTA, CDR2 FQGNSA. The CDR3 DNA follows: TGTGCCAGCAGCTTAATGGGACTAGTTCCTCGGCAAGAGACCCAGTACTTC. It encodes CASSLMGLVPRQETQYF.

V is TRBV6-5 and J is TRBJ2-7; 9 bases are shared with TRBD2. V lost 6 bases to trimming and J lost 7 bases; unmatched junction nucleotides: 10. This CDR3 has 14 residues. Germline V gene lookup returns CDR1 MNHEY and CDR2 SVGAGI. The CDR3 coding sequence is TGTGCCAGCAGCCGACTAGCGGTACAGGGAGAGCAGTACTTC. Translating gives CASSRLAVQGEQYF.

This chain links TRBV7-2 with TRBJ1-4; 7 nucleotides agree with TRBD1. The CDR3 totals 15 residues. Germline V lookup: CDR1 SGHTA, CDR2 FQGNSA. J lost 7 bases, V lost 1 base, and 6 bases had no gene match. CDR3 in DNA: TGTGCCAGCAGCTTAGAGAACAGGGGTCTTGAAAAACTGTTTTTT. Residues: CASSLENRGLEKLFF.

This clone was detected a few times. The chain uses TRBV18 and TRBJ1-6; TRBD1 is a possible D gene (5 bases). Germline V gene data show CDR1 as KGHSH and CDR2 as LQKENI. The CDR3 sequence is 15 residues long. Deletions cut 3 bases from V and 10 bases from J, with 16 bases between. The CDR3 region is CASSPNPPGSSPLHF. Here the CDR3 DNA reads TGTGCCAGCTCACCCAATCCCCCAGGGTCCTCACCCCTCCACTTT.

CDR3 nucleotide sequence: TGTGCCAGCAGCTTGCAGGGCGGTACTGAAAAACTGTTTTTT. It specifies CASSLQGGTEKLFF. The genes are TRBV11-1 and TRBJ1-4; TRBD1 might be the D (5 bases). The CDR3 runs 14 residues. V shed 3 bases and J shed 7 bases, with 12 bases lying between them. The germline CDR1 and CDR2 sequences are SGHAT and FQDESV (reference sequence).

This clone was seen just once. The V gene is TRBV19, the J gene TRBJ2-7, with 8 bases aligning to TRBD1. With 9 bases clipped from V and 0 bases from J, the junction kept 7 bases outside the gene matches. Germline CDR1 LNHDA, CDR2 SQIVND (reference sequence). This CDR3 is 14 amino acids long. The CDR3 spells CASWGGQGSYEQYF. As DNA, the CDR3 is TGTGCCAGCTGGGGCGGACAGGGCTCCTACGAGCAGTACTTC.

This chain joins TRBV27 and TRBJ2-5; 7 bases are a match to TRBD1. The length of the CDR3 is 14 residues. Germline V gene lookup returns CDR1 MNHEY and CDR2 SMNVEV (reference sequence). With 5 bases clipped from V and 4 bases from J, the junction kept 7 bases outside the gene matches. The CDR3 region is CASSLRGRAETQYF. The CDR3 DNA sequence: TGTGCCAGCAGTCTAAGGGGGCGGGCAGAGACCCAGTACTTC.

This rearrangement joins TRBV5-1 to TRBJ1-5; D remains unclear. V lost 0 bases and J lost 5, with 15 bases in between. This CDR3 is 16 amino acids long. Per the germline V gene, CDR1 is SGHRS and CDR2 is YFSETQ. The chain's CDR3 is CASSLGPGYSYQPQHF. As DNA, the CDR3 is TGCGCCAGCAGCTTGGGGCCGGGATACTCCTATCAGCCCCAGCATTTT.

V is TRBV6-5 and J is TRBJ1-1; D remains ambiguous. Germline CDR1 and CDR2: MNHEY and SVGAGI. CDR3 length: 13 residues. V lost 2 bases and J lost 3, with 7 bases in between. CDR3 sequence: CASSYREDTEAFF. In nucleotides, the CDR3 is TGTGCCAGCAGTTACCGAGAGGACACTGAAGCTTTCTTT.

The genes are TRBV11-2 and TRBJ1-4, with D possibly matching TRBD1 (6 bases). The CDR3 covers 12 residues. The ends were cut back, 4 bases at V and 7 bases at J, with 7 bases in the middle. Germline V gene lookup returns CDR1 SGHAT and CDR2 FQNNGV. The chain's CDR3 is CASSSDSEKLFF. CDR3 nucleotide sequence: TGTGCCAGCAGCTCGGACAGTGAAAAACTGTTTTTT.

The V and J genes are TRBV6-5 and TRBJ1-5, with TRBD1 matching over 10 bases. V was pared by 2 bases and J by 5 bases, with 3 bases of the junction left unmatched. In germline, CDR1 is MNHEY, CDR2 SVGAGI. This CDR3 contains 15 residues. CDR3 nucleotides: TGTGCCAGCAGTTACGGACAGGGGGGCGATCAGCCCCAGCATTTT. Protein: CASSYGQGGDQPQHF.

This clone came up a few times. This chain connects TRBV6-5 to TRBJ1-2, with TRBD1 identical over 7 bases. This CDR3 has 11 residues. The germline CDR1 and CDR2 sequences are MNHEY and SVGAGI. In nucleotides, the CDR3 is TGTGGAACAGGGGCTACCTATGGCTACACCTTC. Its translation: CGTGATYGYTF.

The chain combines TRBV5-6 with TRBJ1-5; D gene unclear. V was trimmed by 2 bases and J by 0 bases, leaving 9 bases between them. CDR1 is SGHDT and CDR2 is YYEEEE in the germline V gene. This CDR3 is 15 amino acids long. The CDR3 DNA reads as TGTGCCAGCAGCTTAGGAGTTCTTAGCAATCAGCCCCAGCATTTT. Translating gives CASSLGVLSNQPQHF.

The chain joins TRBV6-5 to TRBJ2-2, with 11 bases fitting TRBD2. The CDR3 extends over 15 amino acids. The germline V gene encodes CDR1 MNHEY and CDR2 SVGAGI. V was clipped by 6 bases and J by 4 bases; unmatched bases: 4. The CDR3 spells CASSPGLAGTGELFF. Here the CDR3 DNA reads TGTGCCAGCAGCCCCGGACTAGCGGGCACCGGGGAGCTGTTTTTT.